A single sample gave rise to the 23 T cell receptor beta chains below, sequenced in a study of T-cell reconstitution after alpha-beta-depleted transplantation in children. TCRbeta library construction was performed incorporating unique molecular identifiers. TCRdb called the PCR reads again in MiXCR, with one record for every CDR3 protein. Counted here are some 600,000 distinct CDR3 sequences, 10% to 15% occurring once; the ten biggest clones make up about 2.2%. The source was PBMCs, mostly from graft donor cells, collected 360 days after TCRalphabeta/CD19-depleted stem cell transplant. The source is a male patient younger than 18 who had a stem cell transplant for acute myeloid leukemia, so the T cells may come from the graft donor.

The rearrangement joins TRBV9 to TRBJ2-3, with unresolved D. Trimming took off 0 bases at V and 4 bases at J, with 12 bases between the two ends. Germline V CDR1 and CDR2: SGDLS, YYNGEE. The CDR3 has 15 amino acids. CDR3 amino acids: CASSVGDSTADTQYF. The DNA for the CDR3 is TGTGCCAGCAGCGTAGGGGATTCTACAGCAGATACGCAGTATTTT.

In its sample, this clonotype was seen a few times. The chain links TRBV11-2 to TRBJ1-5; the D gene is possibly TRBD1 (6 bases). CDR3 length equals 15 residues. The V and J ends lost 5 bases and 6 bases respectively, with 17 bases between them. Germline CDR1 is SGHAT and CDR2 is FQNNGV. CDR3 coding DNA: TGTGCCAGCAGCACCCTTGGGGCCAGGGGTCAGCCCCAGCATTTT. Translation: CASSTLGARGQPQHF.

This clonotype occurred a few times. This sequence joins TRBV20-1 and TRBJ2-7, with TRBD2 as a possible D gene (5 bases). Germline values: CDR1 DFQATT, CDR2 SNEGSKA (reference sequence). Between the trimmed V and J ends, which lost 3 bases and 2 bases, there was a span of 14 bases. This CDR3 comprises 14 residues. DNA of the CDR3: TGCAGTGCTAGTTTGACTATAACTACCTACGAGCAGTACTTC. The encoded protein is CSASLTITTYEQYF.

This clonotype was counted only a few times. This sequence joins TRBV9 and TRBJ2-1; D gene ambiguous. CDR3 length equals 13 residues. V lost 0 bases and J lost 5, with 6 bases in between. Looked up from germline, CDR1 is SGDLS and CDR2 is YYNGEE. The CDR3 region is CASSVVLDNEQFF. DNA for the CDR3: TGTGCCAGCAGCGTAGTACTCGACAATGAGCAGTTCTTC.

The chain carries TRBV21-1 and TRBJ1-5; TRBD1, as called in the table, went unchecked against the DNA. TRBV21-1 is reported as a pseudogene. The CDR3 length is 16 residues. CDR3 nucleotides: TGTGCCAGCAGCGAACGAGGGACAGGGAGGAATCAGCCCCAGCATTTT. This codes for CASSERGTGRNQPQHF.

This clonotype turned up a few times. CDR3 sequence: CSAAGTSDSLSYNEQFF. The DNA of the CDR3 is TGCAGTGCCGCGGGGACTAGCGATTCCCTTTCCTACAATGAGCAGTTCTTC. This chain uses TRBV20-1 with TRBJ2-1, with 10 bases lining up with TRBD2. Per the germline V gene, CDR1 is DFQATT and CDR2 is SNEGSKA (reference sequence). Losses at the gene ends were 6 bases for V and 1 base for J; bases not matched to a gene: 12. CDR3 size: 17 residues.

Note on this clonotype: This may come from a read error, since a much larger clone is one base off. The CDR3, as DNA: TGTGCCAGCAGTTACTCGAAGGAGACCCAGTACTTC. It encodes CASSYSKETQYF. The rearrangement uses TRBV6-5 and TRBJ2-5; no clear D. Trimming pared 0 bases from V and 5 bases from J, leaving 4 bases between. Germline V gene data show CDR1 as MNHEY and CDR2 as SVGAGI. The CDR3 sequence is 12 residues long.

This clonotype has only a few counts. For the CDR3, the DNA is TGTGCCAGCTCACCAGGCCAGGGTACTCTTGCTTTCTTT. Translating it yields CASSPGQGTLAFF. The chain uses TRBV18 and TRBJ1-1; possible D gene TRBD1, 5 bases. Germline-derived CDR1 and CDR2 are KGHSH and LQKENI. This CDR3 spans 13 amino acids. Trimming removed 2 bases at V and 11 bases at J, with 15 bases between.

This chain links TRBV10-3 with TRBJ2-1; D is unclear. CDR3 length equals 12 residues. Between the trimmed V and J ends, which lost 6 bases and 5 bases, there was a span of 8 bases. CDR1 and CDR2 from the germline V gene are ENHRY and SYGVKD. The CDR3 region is CAISTLDNEQFF. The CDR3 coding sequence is TGTGCCATCAGCACCTTGGACAATGAGCAGTTCTTC.

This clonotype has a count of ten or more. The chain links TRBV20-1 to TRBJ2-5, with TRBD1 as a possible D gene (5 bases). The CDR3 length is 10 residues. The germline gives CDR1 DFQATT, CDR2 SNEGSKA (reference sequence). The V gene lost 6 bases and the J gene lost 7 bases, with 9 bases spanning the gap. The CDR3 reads CSALQGTQYF. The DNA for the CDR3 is TGCAGTGCCCTGCAGGGGACCCAGTACTTC.

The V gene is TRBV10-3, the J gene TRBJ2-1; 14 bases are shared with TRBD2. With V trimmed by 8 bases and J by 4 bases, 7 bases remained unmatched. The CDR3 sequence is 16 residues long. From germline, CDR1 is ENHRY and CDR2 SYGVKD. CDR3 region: CAIHNGTSGSYNEQFF. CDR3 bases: TGTGCCATCCATAACGGGACTAGCGGGAGTTACAATGAGCAGTTCTTC.

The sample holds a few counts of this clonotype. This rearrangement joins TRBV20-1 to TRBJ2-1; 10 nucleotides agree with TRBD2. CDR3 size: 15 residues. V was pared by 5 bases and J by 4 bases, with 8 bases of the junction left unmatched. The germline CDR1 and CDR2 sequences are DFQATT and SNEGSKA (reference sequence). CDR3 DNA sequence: TGCAGTGCTCAGGCCCCTAGCGGGAGTTACAATGAGCAGTTCTTC. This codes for CSAQAPSGSYNEQFF.

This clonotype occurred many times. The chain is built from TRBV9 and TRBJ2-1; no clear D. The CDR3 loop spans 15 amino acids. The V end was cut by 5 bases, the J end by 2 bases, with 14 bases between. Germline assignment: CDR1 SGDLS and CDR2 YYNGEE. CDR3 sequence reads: CASSSPANTYNEQFF. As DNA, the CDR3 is TGTGCCAGCAGTTCCCCAGCTAATACCTACAATGAGCAGTTCTTC.

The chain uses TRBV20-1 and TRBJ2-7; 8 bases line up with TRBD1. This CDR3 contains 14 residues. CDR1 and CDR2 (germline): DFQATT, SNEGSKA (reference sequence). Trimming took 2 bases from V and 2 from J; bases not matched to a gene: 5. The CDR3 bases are TGCAGTGCTAGACTACCGGGACAGGCCTACGAGCAGTACTTC. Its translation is CSARLPGQAYEQYF.

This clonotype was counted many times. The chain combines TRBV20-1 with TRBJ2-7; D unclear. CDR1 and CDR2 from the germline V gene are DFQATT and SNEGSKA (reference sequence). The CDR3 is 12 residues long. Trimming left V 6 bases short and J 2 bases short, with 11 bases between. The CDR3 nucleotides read TGCAGTGCCGGATCCGATACCTACGAGCAGTACTTC. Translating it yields CSAGSDTYEQYF.

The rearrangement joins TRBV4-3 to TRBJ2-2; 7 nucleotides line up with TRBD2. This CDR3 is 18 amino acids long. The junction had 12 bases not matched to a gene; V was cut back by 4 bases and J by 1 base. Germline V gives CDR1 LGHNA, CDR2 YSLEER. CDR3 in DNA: TGCGCCAGCAGCCCACGGCCTGCGGGAGAGTGGAACACCGGGGAGCTGTTTTTT. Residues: CASSPRPAGEWNTGELFF.

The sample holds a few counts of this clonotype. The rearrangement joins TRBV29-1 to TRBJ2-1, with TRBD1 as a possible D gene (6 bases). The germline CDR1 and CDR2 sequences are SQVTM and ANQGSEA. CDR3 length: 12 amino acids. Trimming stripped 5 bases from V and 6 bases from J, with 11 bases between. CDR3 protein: CSVYGTRNEQFF. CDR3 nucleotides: TGCAGCGTTTACGGGACACGCAATGAGCAGTTCTTC.

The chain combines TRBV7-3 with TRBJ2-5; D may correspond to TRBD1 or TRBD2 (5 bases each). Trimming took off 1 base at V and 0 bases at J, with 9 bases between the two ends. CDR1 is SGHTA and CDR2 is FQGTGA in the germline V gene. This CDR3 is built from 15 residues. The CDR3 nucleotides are TGTGCCAGCAGCTTAAGGGACGGTTACCAAGAGACCCAGTACTTC. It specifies CASSLRDGYQETQYF.

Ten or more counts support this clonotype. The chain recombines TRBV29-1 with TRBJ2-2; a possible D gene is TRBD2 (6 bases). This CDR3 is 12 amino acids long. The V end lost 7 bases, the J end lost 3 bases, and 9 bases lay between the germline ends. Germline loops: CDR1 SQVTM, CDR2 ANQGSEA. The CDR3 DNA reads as TGCAGCGGAGGAGGGGACACCGGGGAGCTGTTTTTT. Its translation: CSGGGDTGELFF.

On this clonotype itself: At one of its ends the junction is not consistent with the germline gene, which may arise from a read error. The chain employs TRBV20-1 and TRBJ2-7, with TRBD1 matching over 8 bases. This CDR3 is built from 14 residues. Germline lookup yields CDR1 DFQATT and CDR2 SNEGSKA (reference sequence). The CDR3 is CCASVLQGAYEQYF. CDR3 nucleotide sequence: TGCTGTGCTAGTGTCCTACAGGGGGCCTACGAGCAGTACTTC.

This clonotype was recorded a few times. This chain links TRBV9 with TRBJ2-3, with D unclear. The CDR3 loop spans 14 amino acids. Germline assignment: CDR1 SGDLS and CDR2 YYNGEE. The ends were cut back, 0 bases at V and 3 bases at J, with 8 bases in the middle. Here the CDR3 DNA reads TGTGCCAGCAGCGTAGAGGGCGGAACAGATACGCAGTATTTT. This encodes CASSVEGGTDTQYF.

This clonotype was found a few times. CDR3 protein: CASSPSGKQSYEQYF. In nucleotides, the CDR3 is TGTGCCAGCAGTCCTTCCGGGAAACAGTCCTACGAGCAGTACTTC. The chain couples TRBV12-3 or TRBV12-4 to TRBJ2-7; the D gene is possibly TRBD2 (5 bases). The CDR3 is 15 amino acids. Trimming stripped 5 bases from V and 1 base from J, with 15 bases between.

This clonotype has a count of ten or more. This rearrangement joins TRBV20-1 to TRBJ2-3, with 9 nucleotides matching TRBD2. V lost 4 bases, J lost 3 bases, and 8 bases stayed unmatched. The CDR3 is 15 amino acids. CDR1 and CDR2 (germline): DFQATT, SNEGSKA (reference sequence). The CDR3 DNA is TGCAGTGCTACTATAGCGGGAGTTGTAACAGATACGCAGTATTTT. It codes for CSATIAGVVTDTQYF.